One and the same sample provided the 18 T cell receptor beta chains below, sequenced in a study of immune heterogeneity within non-small cell lung tumors (dated by TCRdb to about 2018). These reads were obtained on a HiSeq X Ten. The TCR beta CDR3 region was amplified with a multiplex PCR system whose first round ran for 9 to 11 cycles using 32 V-gene forward primers and 13 J-gene reverse primers. TCRdb reprocessing: public reads trimmed at Q25 with fastp, clones called with MiXCR, in-frame beta chains kept. Each record represents a unique CDR3 protein, reported with the most common genes and DNA among its rows. A total of roughly 9,900 distinct CDR3 sequences appear in this sample, more than 25% of them only once. Of the sample, roughly 8.1% falls within the top ten clones. Genomic DNA extracted from bulk tumor tissue served as TCR template, with 600 ng gDNA amplified per sample. During surgery, multiple biopsies were taken from each primary tumor, with sampling sites spaced as far apart as possible within the tumor mass. The study cohort was described as untreated, and the patients were newly diagnosed NSCLC cases having curative surgery.

The sample comprised lung tumor tissue. These TCRs come from a woman aged 55-75 years with non-small cell lung cancer.

This clonotype is labeled as medium-sized. This chain uses TRBV6-1 with TRBJ1-1; 8 bases are shared with TRBD1. CDR3 size: 14 residues. CDR1 and CDR2 (germline): MNHNS, SASEGT. With 5 bases clipped from V and 4 bases from J, the junction kept 6 bases outside the gene matches. CDR3 nucleotide sequence: TGTGCCAGCAGTAAGCGACAGGGGACCACTGAAGCTTTCTTT. This sequence encodes CASSKRQGTTEAFF.

V is TRBV30 and J is TRBJ2-7; no definite D call. Per germline, CDR1 GTSNPN and CDR2 SVGIG (reference sequence). V gave up 1 base and J gave up 3 bases, with 7 bases separating them. The CDR3 is 12 residues long. CDR3 DNA sequence: TGTGCCTGGAGTGGATCCTACTACGAGCAGTACTTC. Translation gives CAWSGSYYEQYF.

This clonotype is medium-sized. V and J are TRBV6-2 or TRBV6-3 and TRBJ2-5; TRBD2 aligns across 7 bases. Per germline, CDR1 MNHEY and CDR2 SVGEGT. Unmatched junction bases numbered 6, after V lost 0 bases and J lost 2 bases. The CDR3 consists of 16 residues. The CDR3 region is CASSYSSSGVQETQYF. DNA for the CDR3: TGTGCCAGCAGTTACTCTTCTAGCGGAGTACAAGAGACCCAGTACTTC.

As to this clonotype: Given a much more abundant clone one base away, this may be a read error. The rearrangement links TRBV12-3 or TRBV12-4 to TRBJ1-1, with D possibly TRBD1 on 5 matching bases. This CDR3 is built from 13 residues. The CDR3 protein is CASRIQDRTGAFF. In DNA, the CDR3 is TGTGCCAGCAGGATACAGGATCGGACTGGAGCTTTCTTT.

This clonotype is deemed medium-sized. The chain uses TRBV5-1 and TRBJ2-7; D is unclear. This CDR3 comprises 12 residues. V was cut by 4 bases and J by 0 bases, with 5 bases left in between. Germline V gene sequence: CDR1 SGHRS, CDR2 YFSETQ. CDR3 in DNA: TGCGCCAGCAGCAAGGGCTCCTACGAGCAGTACTTC. Translation gives CASSKGSYEQYF.

This clonotype showed up just a few times. The chain links TRBV28 to TRBJ2-3; the D gene could be TRBD1 or TRBD2 (7 bases each). V was shortened by 7 bases and J by 2 bases, with 16 bases between the two germline ends. Germline V gene sequence: CDR1 MDHEN, CDR2 SYDVKM. The CDR3 extends over 15 amino acids. This CDR3 reads CASTGGGQNTDTQYF. The DNA of the CDR3 is TGTGCCAGCACAGGCGGGGGACAGAACACAGATACGCAGTATTTT. Full variable domain (remainder filled in from reference TRBV28 and TRBJ2-3): DVKVTQSSRYLVKRTGEKVFLECVQDMDHENMFWYRQDPGLGLRLIYFSYDVKMKEKGDIPEGYSVSREKKERFSLILESASTNQTSMYLCASTGGGQNTDTQYFGPGTRLTVL.

Many counts were recorded for this clonotype. The chain combines TRBV19 with TRBJ2-2; 13 positions agree with TRBD2. The CDR3 consists of 17 residues. V shed 5 bases and J 0 bases; nucleotides not matched to a gene: 3. Germline V gives CDR1 LNHDA, CDR2 SQIVND (reference sequence). The CDR3 DNA reads as TGTGCCAGTAGTTCCGGGACTAGCGGGACGAACACCGGGGAGCTGTTTTTT. Translation: CASSSGTSGTNTGELFF.

Notes on this clonotype: Since a much larger clone is just one base distant, this may be a read error. The chain has TRBV19 and TRBJ1-5, with TRBD1 matching 12 bases. The ends lost 6 bases at V and 7 bases at J; junction bases unmatched: 10. The CDR3 is made up of 16 amino acids. CDR1 LNHDA and CDR2 SQIVND come from the germline V gene (reference sequence). In DNA form, the CDR3 reads TGTGCCAGTAGCGCCCCGGGACAGGGGGCAGCACAGCCCCAGCATTTT. This gives the protein CASSAPGQGAAQPQHF.

The chain uses TRBV30 and TRBJ1-1, with D possibly TRBD1 on 6 matching bases. The germline gives CDR1 GTSNPN, CDR2 SVGIG (reference sequence). This CDR3 has 12 amino acids. V dropped 2 bases and J dropped 7 bases, with 11 bases sitting between them. The CDR3 DNA sequence: TGTGCCTGGAGTACACAGGGTAATGAAGCTTTCTTT. Amino acid sequence: CAWSTQGNEAFF.

With regard to this clonotype: One end of the junction varies from germline; a read error may be responsible. The chain uses TRBV2 and TRBJ1-5, with a weak D call TRBD1 (5 bases). CDR1 is SNHLY and CDR2 is FYNNEI in the germline V gene. This CDR3 contains 14 residues. The CDR3 loop reads CASSREGYNQPHHF. CDR3 bases: TGTGCCAGCAGTCGAGAGGGGTACAATCAGCCCCATCATTTT.

This clonotype has just a few counts. The chain carries TRBV5-1 and TRBJ2-2; D gene unclear. This CDR3 is built from 16 residues. The V and J ends lost 1 base and 0 bases respectively, with 10 bases between them. Germline V gene data show CDR1 as SGHRS and CDR2 as YFSETQ. The CDR3 sequence is CASSLSGKTNTGELFF. In DNA form, the CDR3 reads TGCGCCAGCAGCTTGAGTGGGAAGACGAACACCGGGGAGCTGTTTTTT.

In its sample, this clonotype is medium-sized. The chain links TRBV27 to TRBJ1-6; 10 nucleotides agree with TRBD1. CDR3 length: 15 residues. The germline V gene encodes CDR1 MNHEY and CDR2 SMNVEV (reference sequence). V lost 5 bases, J lost 10 bases, and 8 bases stayed unmatched. CDR3 in amino acids: CASSPGTGVQSPLHF. CDR3 sequence (DNA): TGTGCCAGCAGTCCGGGGACAGGGGTTCAGTCACCCCTCCACTTT.

By share of the sample, this clonotype is medium-sized. J is TRBJ1-1 and V is TRBV12-3 or TRBV12-4; TRBD1 might be the D (5 bases). This CDR3 is 13 amino acids long. Trimming stripped 8 bases from V and 5 bases from J, with 15 bases between. This CDR3 reads CASRWARDTEAFF. The CDR3, as DNA: TGTGCCAGCCGGTGGGCCAGGGATACTGAAGCTTTCTTT.

Points on this clonotype: The junction does not match germline at one end; this may be a read error. CDR3 coding DNA: TGTGCGAGTAAACATTCAAGCTCCTACGGGCAGTACTTC. Translated, it gives CASKHSSSYGQYF. The chain is built from TRBV19 and TRBJ2-7, with D uncertain. The CDR3 has 13 residues. Germline lookup yields CDR1 LNHDA and CDR2 SQIVND (reference sequence).

Comment on this clonotype: A much larger clonotype is one base distant, so this may be a read error. This chain links TRBV28 with TRBJ1-1; 9 nucleotides line up with TRBD1. CDR3 length: 16 residues. Germline V gene sequence: CDR1 MDHEN, CDR2 SYDVKM. The CDR3 DNA is TGTGCCGGCAGTTTATGGACAGGGGCTATGAACACTGAAGCTTTCTTT. It specifies CAGSLWTGAMNTEAFF.

The sample holds a few counts of this clonotype. Given a much more abundant clone one base away, this may be a read error. V gene TRBV5-1 combines with J gene TRBJ1-2, with D tentatively TRBD1 (6 bases). There are 13 residues in the CDR3. Germline loops: CDR1 SGHRS, CDR2 YFSETQ. The CDR3 loop is CARSLGPGDGYTF. The CDR3 DNA sequence: TGCGCCAGAAGCTTGGGGCCAGGGGACGGCTACACCTTC.

The rearrangement uses TRBV6-1 and TRBJ2-1; D call uncertain. With 5 bases removed from V and 0 bases from J, the gap between germline ends came to 11 bases. Germline CDR1 and CDR2: MNHNS and SASEGT. The CDR3 consists of 15 residues. The CDR3 nucleotides read TGTGCCAGCAGTTTCGGGCAGAGCTCCTACAATGAGCAGTTCTTC. This encodes CASSFGQSSYNEQFF.

By share, this clonotype ranks as medium-sized. The chain carries TRBV20-1 and TRBJ2-7; 12 positions agree with TRBD2. CDR3 length equals 14 residues. After removal of 6 bases from V and 0 bases from J, the junction contained 3 bases not matched to a gene. Germline CDR1 DFQATT, CDR2 SNEGSKA (reference sequence). The CDR3 sequence is CSAWTSGNSYEQYF. The CDR3 DNA reads TGCAGTGCGTGGACTAGCGGGAACTCCTACGAGCAGTACTTC.